A single sample gave rise to the 15 T cell receptor beta chains below, sequenced in a study of graft-versus-host responses after intestinal transplantation. Assay used: immunoSEQ multiplex PCR; TCRdb lists only in-frame clones, some missing. The sample lists 20,000 to 25,000 clones; less than 95% were seen once. Material: PBMCs, obtained 156 days after intestinal transplant. The receptors were gathered from a human patient who received an intestinal transplant, so some T cells may come from the graft donor.

The genes are TRBV30 and TRBJ1-6, with 7 bases matching TRBD1. The J segment lost 9 bases and the V segment lost 3 bases, leaving 8 bases of the junction unmatched. Per the germline V gene, CDR1 is GTSNPN and CDR2 is SVGIG (reference sequence). The CDR3 spans 14 residues. CDR3 nucleotide sequence: TGTGCCTGGAGCCCAGGGGGGTTTGGTTCACCCCTCCACTTT. Translating it yields CAWSPGGFGSPLHF.

The chain recombines TRBV6-5 with TRBJ2-1, with a tentative D call TRBD2 (5 bases). The V and J ends lost 6 bases and 5 bases respectively, with 11 bases between them. Germline V gene lookup returns CDR1 MNHEY and CDR2 SVGAGI. This CDR3 contains 13 residues. The CDR3 sequence is CASSSRGDNEQFF. CDR3 DNA sequence: TGTGCCAGCAGCTCCCGGGGAGACAATGAGCAGTTCTTC.

This chain uses TRBV1 with TRBJ2-3; TRBD2, the D gene given by the table, was not confirmed from the DNA. TRBV1 is flagged as a pseudogene. The CDR3 contains 17 residues. CDR3 sequence: CTSSQQDSGSDTDTQYF. Written as DNA, the CDR3 is TGCACCAGCAGCCAGCAAGATAGCGGGAGTGACACAGATACGCAGTATTTT.

This clone was recorded once. The J gene is TRBJ2-7, the V gene TRBV11-2, with TRBD1 as a possible D gene (5 bases). Between the trimmed V and J ends, which lost 5 bases and 2 bases, there was a span of 16 bases. The CDR3 contains 15 residues. Germline lookup yields CDR1 SGHAT and CDR2 FQNNGV. The CDR3 loop is CASSLGVRAPYEQYF. CDR3 coding DNA: TGTGCCAGCAGCCTAGGGGTCAGGGCCCCCTACGAGCAGTACTTC. The whole variable domain, filled in from reference TRBV11-2 and TRBJ2-7, reads EAGVAQSPRYKIIEKRQSVAFWCNPISGHATLYWYQQILGQGPKLLIQFQNNGVVDDSQLPKDRFSAERLKGVDSTLKIQPAKLEDSAVYLCASSLGVRAPYEQYFGPGTRLTVT.

This clone was seen only a few times. J is TRBJ2-3 and V is TRBV29-1; 9 nucleotides agree with TRBD1. From germline, CDR1 is SQVTM and CDR2 ANQGSEA. J lost 4 bases, V lost 4 bases, and 9 bases had no gene match. The CDR3 contains 15 residues. CDR3 region: CSVAPGTGLPDTQYF. In DNA, the CDR3 is TGCAGCGTTGCCCCCGGGACAGGGCTCCCAGATACGCAGTATTTT.

The chain recombines TRBV30 with TRBJ1-1; 7 positions agree with TRBD1. V was clipped by 0 bases and J by 7 bases; unmatched bases: 17. The CDR3 extends over 17 amino acids. The germline CDR1 and CDR2 sequences are GTSNPN and SVGIG (reference sequence). CDR3 sequence reads: CAWSVAHRGQWVNEAFF. Here the CDR3 DNA reads TGTGCCTGGAGTGTAGCACATCGGGGACAGTGGGTTAATGAAGCTTTCTTT.

The chain recombines TRBV6-1 with TRBJ2-1; weak D call: TRBD1 (6 bases). The germline V and J ends were trimmed by 4 bases and 4 bases, with 14 bases remaining between them. CDR3 length: 15 residues. Per the germline V gene, CDR1 is MNHNS and CDR2 is SASEGT. The CDR3 here is CASSGGQTSYNEQFF. CDR3 coding DNA: TGTGCCAGCAGTGGGGGACAAACCTCTTACAATGAGCAGTTCTTC.

The J gene is TRBJ2-3, the V gene TRBV27; D is undetermined. Looked up from germline, CDR1 is MNHEY and CDR2 is SMNVEV (reference sequence). Between the trimmed V and J ends, which lost 5 bases and 2 bases, there was a span of 8 bases. The CDR3 contains 13 residues. The CDR3 protein is CASSLINTDTQYF. The CDR3 DNA reads as TGTGCCAGCAGTCTAATAAACACAGATACGCAGTATTTT.

V usage is TRBV11-2 and J usage is TRBJ2-5; 8 bases are shared with TRBD2. Losses at the gene ends were 6 bases for V and 5 bases for J; bases not matched to a gene: 5. This CDR3 contains 13 residues. Germline assignment: CDR1 SGHAT and CDR2 FQNNGV. CDR3 coding DNA: TGTGCCAGCAGGCAGCGGGAGTACGAGACCCAGTACTTC. It is translated as CASRQREYETQYF.

The chain uses TRBV5-6 and TRBJ1-1; TRBD1 aligns across 7 bases. Germline CDR1 is SGHDT and CDR2 is YYEEEE. The CDR3 runs 12 residues. V lost 4 bases, J lost 6 bases, and 3 bases stayed unmatched. CDR3 nucleotides: TGTGCCAGCAGCCACGGACAGGCTGAAGCTTTCTTT. It is translated as CASSHGQAEAFF.

The J gene is TRBJ2-1, the V gene TRBV9, with D unclear. V dropped 1 base and J dropped 4 bases, with 15 bases sitting between them. The CDR3 spans 16 residues. Per germline, CDR1 SGDLS and CDR2 YYNGEE. The CDR3 DNA reads TGTGCCAGCAGCGTAACCCGAGATCGGCCGTACAATGAGCAGTTCTTC. It specifies CASSVTRDRPYNEQFF.

The chain uses TRBV4-3 and TRBJ1-5; no clear D. The CDR3 sequence is 15 residues long. CDR1 is LGHNA, CDR2 YSLEER, per germline. V lost 4 bases, J lost 0 bases, and 10 bases lay in between. This chain's CDR3 is CASSLWAYSNQPQHF. The CDR3 nucleotides read TGCGCCAGCAGCCTATGGGCTTATAGCAATCAGCCCCAGCATTTT.

This clone was detected only a few times. This rearrangement joins TRBV13 to TRBJ2-2; 8 bases match TRBD2. The junction had 6 bases not matched to a gene; V was cut back by 6 bases and J by 6 bases. Germline V gene lookup returns CDR1 PRHDT and CDR2 FYEKMQ (reference sequence). This CDR3 comprises 14 residues. The CDR3 loop reads CASSGSGMSGELFF. In DNA, the CDR3 is TGTGCCAGCAGTGGTAGCGGGATGTCCGGGGAGCTGTTTTTT.

The genes are TRBV5-4 and TRBJ2-2; D is uncertain. The CDR3 extends over 12 amino acids. The germline V and J ends were trimmed by 0 bases and 6 bases, with 3 bases remaining between them. Germline V lookup: CDR1 SGHNT, CDR2 YYREEE (reference sequence). CDR3 nucleotide sequence: TGTGCCAGCAGCTTGGGTCCCGGGGAGCTGTTTTTT. Residues: CASSLGPGELFF.

The CDR3 region is CASRSRPAGDPYNSPLHF. The DNA for the CDR3 is TGCGCCAGCAGAAGCCGACCCGCCGGGGACCCCTATAATTCACCCCTCCACTTT. The chain is built from TRBV4-3 and TRBJ1-6; D is possibly TRBD1 (5 bases). Trimming pared 6 bases from V and 2 bases from J, leaving 20 bases between. Germline values: CDR1 LGHNA, CDR2 YSLEER. The CDR3 runs 18 residues.